These 19 T cell receptor beta chains share one sample of origin, sequenced in a study of lymphopenia after photon versus proton radiotherapy. Method: immunoSEQ multiplex PCR; TCRdb's copy keeps in-frame clones and lacks some. The sample holds tens of thousands of clones, just over 90% seen once. The material sequenced was peripheral blood, taken from a patient treated with photon-based radiotherapy. The receptors derive from a woman aged 65 to 85 with pancreatic cancer.

The V and J genes are TRBV5-1 and TRBJ2-5, with 7 bases aligning to TRBD2. Germline V gives CDR1 SGHRS, CDR2 YFSETQ. V shed 2 bases and J 2 bases; nucleotides not matched to a gene: 9. CDR3 length: 16 residues. DNA for the CDR3: TGCGCCAGCAGCTTTCACCGGGCTAGCGGACAAGAGACCCAGTACTTC. This translates into CASSFHRASGQETQYF.

The CDR3 bases are TGTGCCAGCAGCTTAGTCGCGACGATCAACGTCCTGACTTTC. This sequence encodes CASSLVATINVLTF. The rearrangement joins TRBV11-2 to TRBJ2-6; no firm D call. V was trimmed by 1 base and J by 9 bases, leaving 10 bases between them. CDR1 is SGHAT and CDR2 is FQNNGV in the germline V gene. This CDR3 comprises 14 residues.

The chain has TRBV7-2 and TRBJ2-7; D is ambiguous. The CDR3 length is 14 residues. Germline V gives CDR1 SGHTA, CDR2 FQGNSA. V was shortened by 6 bases and J by 5 bases, with 17 bases between the two germline ends. This CDR3 is CASRPGGAIDEQYF. The CDR3 DNA reads TGTGCCAGCAGGCCCGGCGGCGCGATAGACGAGCAGTACTTC.

The gene calls are TRBV5-4 and TRBJ2-5, with 9 bases matching TRBD2. Trimming took 0 bases from V and 4 from J; bases not matched to a gene: 7. The CDR3 has 16 amino acids. Germline values: CDR1 SGHNT, CDR2 YYREEE (reference sequence). The DNA for the CDR3 is TGTGCCAGCAGCTTGGTTGGCGGGAGGGCCTCAGAGACCCAGTACTTC. Translating it yields CASSLVGGRASETQYF.

The genes are TRBV15 and TRBJ2-5; possible D gene TRBD1, 6 bases. Per germline, CDR1 LNHNV and CDR2 YYDKDF (reference sequence). V was trimmed by 5 bases and J by 5 bases, leaving 12 bases between them. This CDR3 is built from 13 residues. DNA for the CDR3: TGTGCCACCAGCTCAGGGGAAGGGGAGACCCAGTACTTC. Protein product: CATSSGEGETQYF. Full variable domain (remainder filled in from reference TRBV15 and TRBJ2-5): DAMVIQNPRYQVTQFGKPVTLSCSQTLNHNVMYWYQQKSSQAPKLLFHYYDKDFNNEADTPDNFQSRRPNTSFCFLDIRSPGLGDTAMYLCATSSGEGETQYFGPGTRLLVL.

Here the CDR3 DNA reads TGTGCCAGCAGCTTAGCCGACCAAGAGACCCAGTACTTC. Its translation: CASSLADQETQYF. J is TRBJ2-5 and V is TRBV7-6; D is unclear. The CDR3 extends over 13 amino acids. The V gene lost 0 bases and the J gene lost 0 bases, with 2 bases spanning the gap. Per the germline V gene, CDR1 is SGHVS and CDR2 is FNYEAQ. The whole variable domain, remainder taken from reference TRBV7-6 and TRBJ2-5, is GAGVSQSPRYKVTKRGQDVALRCDPISGHVSLYWYRQALGQGPEFLTYFNYEAQQDKSGLPNDRFSAERPEGSISTLTIQRTEQRDSAMYRCASSLADQETQYFGPGTRLLVL.

This chain connects TRBV7-2 to TRBJ2-7, with D perhaps TRBD1 (5 bases). This CDR3 has 12 residues. Germline-derived CDR1 and CDR2 are SGHTA and FQGNSA. V shed 6 bases and J shed 6 bases, with 12 bases lying between them. CDR3 bases: TGTGCCAGCAGTTTGGACATCTCCGAGCAGTACTTC. Translating gives CASSLDISEQYF.

V usage is TRBV5-6 and J usage is TRBJ1-2, with no clear D. CDR1 SGHDT and CDR2 YYEEEE come from the germline V gene. Trimming left V 4 bases short and J 6 bases short, with 13 bases between. CDR3 size: 13 residues. The CDR3 sequence is CASSVRNLDGYTF. The CDR3 DNA reads TGTGCCAGCAGCGTGCGGAATTTGGATGGCTACACCTTC. Full variable domain (rest looked up from reference TRBV5-6 and TRBJ1-2): DAGVTQSPTHLIKTRGQQVTLRCSPKSGHDTVSWYQQALGQGPQFIFQYYEEEERQRGNFPDRFSGHQFPNYSSELNVNALLLGDSALYLCASSVRNLDGYTFGSGTRLTVV.

Note on this clone: This sample includes further DNA sequences coding for the same CDR3. The chain recombines TRBV20-1 with TRBJ1-1; no clear D. This CDR3 spans 11 amino acids. Trimming took 3 bases from V and 4 from J, leaving 6 bases between them. The germline V gene has CDR1 DFQATT and CDR2 SNEGSKA (reference sequence). This CDR3 reads CSARGGTEAFF. For the CDR3, the DNA is TGCAGTGCTAGGGGAGGCACTGAAGCTTTCTTT.

About this clone itself: Other nucleotide sequences from this sample produce the same CDR3. As DNA, the CDR3 is TGCAGCGTTGGACGGGGAACTAGCACAGATACGCAGTATTTT. Translation: CSVGRGTSTDTQYF. This chain connects TRBV29-1 to TRBJ2-3, with D possibly being TRBD2 (5 bases). Trimming shortened V by 4 bases and J by 0 bases, and 11 bases separated the two germline ends. Germline V lookup: CDR1 SQVTM, CDR2 ANQGSEA. CDR3 length: 14 amino acids.

This chain uses TRBV13 with TRBJ1-2; D call uncertain. The CDR3 covers 14 residues. With 0 bases removed from V and 7 bases from J, the gap between germline ends came to 12 bases. CDR1 PRHDT and CDR2 FYEKMQ come from the germline V gene (reference sequence). CDR3 loop: CASSLGSPPLGYTF. The CDR3 bases are TGTGCCAGCAGCTTAGGTTCACCTCCCCTTGGCTACACCTTC.

This chain joins TRBV7-9 and TRBJ2-1; D may be TRBD1 or TRBD2 (6 bases each). The CDR3 totals 15 residues. V lost 3 bases and J 7 bases, leaving 16 bases between the germline ends. Germline-derived CDR1 and CDR2 are SEHNR and FQNEAQ (reference sequence). The CDR3 DNA sequence: TGTGCCAGCAGCTTGAGGGGGGACGCGAAGAATGAGCAGTTCTTC. This sequence encodes CASSLRGDAKNEQFF.

This clone was detected once. This chain links TRBV18 with TRBJ1-4; no reliable D call. From germline, CDR1 is KGHSH and CDR2 LQKENI. V was trimmed by 2 bases and J by 8 bases, leaving 9 bases between them. The length of the CDR3 is 13 residues. Here the CDR3 DNA reads TGTGCCAGCTCACCAGGGGTAGAGGAAAAACTGTTTTTT. As protein: CASSPGVEEKLFF. The whole variable domain, filled in from reference TRBV18 and TRBJ1-4, reads NAGVMQNPRHLVRRRGQEARLRCSPMKGHSHVYWYRQLPEEGLKFMVYLQKENIIDESGMPKERFSAEFPKEGPSILRIQQVVRGDSAAYFCASSPGVEEKLFFGSGTQLSVL.

The V and J genes are TRBV19 and TRBJ2-7; no clear D. The CDR3 has 13 amino acids. Trimming removed 4 bases at V and 2 bases at J, with 9 bases between. From germline, CDR1 is LNHDA and CDR2 SQIVND (reference sequence). The CDR3 nucleotides read TGTGCCAGTAGTAAGGACGGGCCCTACGAGCAGTACTTC. Its protein product is CASSKDGPYEQYF.

The chain joins TRBV6-4 to TRBJ2-3, with unresolved D. V was clipped by 2 bases and J by 3 bases, with 9 bases between them. Germline lookup yields CDR1 MRHNA and CDR2 SNTAGT. The CDR3 consists of 14 residues. The CDR3 sequence: CASSDGLETDTQYF. The DNA of the CDR3 is TGTGCCAGCAGTGACGGGCTAGAAACAGATACGCAGTATTTT.

The chain carries TRBV7-3 and TRBJ2-1, with TRBD2 identical over 10 bases. Trimming took 5 bases from V and 8 from J; bases not matched to a gene: 12. The CDR3 has 16 amino acids. CDR1 and CDR2 (germline): SGHTA, FQGTGA. CDR3 region: CASSKGVAGGIDEQFF. In DNA, the CDR3 is TGTGCCAGCAGCAAGGGGGTAGCGGGAGGAATCGATGAGCAGTTCTTC.

The V gene is TRBV4-2, the J gene TRBJ1-3; D unclear. Trimming pared 1 base from V and 0 bases from J, leaving 4 bases between. Germline CDR1 LGHNA, CDR2 YNFKEQ. The CDR3 has 14 residues. The CDR3 DNA is TGTGCCAGCAGCCAAGGGAGCTCTGGAAACACCATATATTTT. Protein sequence: CASSQGSSGNTIYF.

The chain recombines TRBV5-1 with TRBJ2-2, with a weak D call TRBD1 (8 bases). This CDR3 has 16 residues. CDR1 is SGHRS, CDR2 YFSETQ, per germline. Trimming removed 4 bases at V and 4 bases at J, with 17 bases between. CDR3 in amino acids: CASSTGQGGGTGELFF. Here the CDR3 DNA reads TGCGCCAGCAGCACCGGACAGGGCGGGGGCACCGGGGAGCTGTTTTTT.

There are a few counts of this clone. The J gene is TRBJ2-3, the V gene TRBV7-9; tentatively, D is TRBD1 (6 bases). The CDR3 runs to 13 residues. V dropped 5 bases and J dropped 8 bases, with 14 bases sitting between them. Germline lookup yields CDR1 SEHNR and CDR2 FQNEAQ (reference sequence). The CDR3 region is CASSERQGGTQYF. In DNA, the CDR3 is TGTGCCAGCAGCGAGAGACAAGGGGGTACGCAGTATTTT.